This TCR beta chain originates from a study of HIV-infected patients and healthy controls. TCRdb fed the 5' RACE reads into MiXCR, producing one record per CDR3 protein. The table lists roughly 68,000 distinct CDR3 sequences, 15% to 20% of them singletons. CDR3 length equals 16 residues. Per the germline V gene, CDR1 is MNHNS and CDR2 is SASEGT. The V end lost 6 bases, the J end lost 0 bases, and 15 bases lay between the germline ends. The V and J genes are TRBV6-1 and TRBJ1-5, with D possibly matching TRBD1 (6 bases). The TCR comes from a human donor in good health. Material: CD4+ T cells from blood. CDR3 protein: CASRDSVPYSNQPQHF. The CDR3 DNA reads TGTGCCAGCAGGGACAGCGTTCCTTATAGCAATCAGCCCCAGCATTTT.